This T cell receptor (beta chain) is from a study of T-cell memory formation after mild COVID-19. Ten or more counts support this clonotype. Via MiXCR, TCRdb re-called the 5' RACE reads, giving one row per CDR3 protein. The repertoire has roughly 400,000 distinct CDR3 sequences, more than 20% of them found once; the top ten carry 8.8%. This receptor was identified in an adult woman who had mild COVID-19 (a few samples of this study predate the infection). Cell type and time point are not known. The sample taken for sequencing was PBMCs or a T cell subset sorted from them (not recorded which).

The CDR3 DNA reads TGTGCCAGCAGGACTAGCGGGAACAATGAGCAGTTCTTC. Its protein product is CASRTSGNNEQFF. V is TRBV11-2 and J is TRBJ2-1, with 11 positions matching TRBD2. The germline CDR1 and CDR2 sequences are SGHAT and FQNNGV. The CDR3 runs 13 residues. V lost 6 bases, J lost 5 bases, and 0 bases stayed unmatched.